Presented here are 9 T cell receptor beta chains from one specimen sequenced in a study of T cell repertoires in ileal Crohn's disease. Assay used: immunoSEQ multiplex PCR; TCRdb lists only in-frame clones, some missing. The data show 9,500 to 15,000 clones, with roughly four fifths seen just once and 4.5% held by the top ten. Sequenced: ileal tissue. Source of these receptors: an adult with Crohn's disease.

The rearrangement uses TRBV9 and TRBJ2-5, with TRBD2 matching 10 bases. The junction had 1 base not matched to a gene; V was cut back by 0 bases and J by 5 bases. The CDR3 runs to 14 residues. Per the germline V gene, CDR1 is SGDLS and CDR2 is YYNGEE. CDR3 residues: CASSVAAGGETQYF. CDR3 DNA sequence: TGTGCCAGCAGCGTAGCAGCGGGAGGGGAGACCCAGTACTTC.

The chain couples TRBV4-2 to TRBJ2-5; a weak D match, TRBD2 (6 bases). Trimming removed 4 bases from V and 5 bases from J, with 11 bases in between. The germline CDR1 and CDR2 sequences are LGHNA and YNFKEQ. The CDR3 length is 13 residues. The CDR3 sequence is CASSRTEGETQYF. CDR3 coding DNA: TGTGCCAGCAGCCGCACGGAGGGGGAGACCCAGTACTTC.

The chain uses TRBV28 and TRBJ2-7; weak D call: TRBD1 (5 bases). Germline CDR1 MDHEN, CDR2 SYDVKM. The V end lost 6 bases, the J end lost 0 bases, and 15 bases lay between the germline ends. This CDR3 has 15 amino acids. The chain's CDR3 is CASSPGQGISYEQYF. The CDR3, as DNA: TGTGCCAGCAGCCCCGGACAAGGTATCTCCTACGAGCAGTACTTC. Looking up the rest from reference TRBV28 and TRBJ2-7 gives the full variable domain: DVKVTQSSRYLVKRTGEKVFLECVQDMDHENMFWYRQDPGLGLRLIYFSYDVKMKEKGDIPEGYSVSREKKERFSLILESASTNQTSMYLCASSPGQGISYEQYFGPGTRLTVT.

The chain recombines TRBV11-3 with TRBJ2-7; TRBD2 is a possible D gene (5 bases). The CDR3 consists of 12 residues. Germline values: CDR1 SGHNT, CDR2 YENEEA. Trimming removed 3 bases from V and 3 bases from J, with 6 bases in between. The CDR3 sequence is CASSFSDYEQYF. Written as DNA, the CDR3 is TGTGCCAGCAGCTTTAGCGACTACGAGCAGTACTTC.

The chain recombines TRBV19 with TRBJ2-7, with D perhaps matching TRBD2 (5 bases). Germline V gene sequence: CDR1 LNHDA, CDR2 SQIVND (reference sequence). The CDR3 totals 14 residues. The ends were cut back, 4 bases at V and 1 base at J, with 11 bases in the middle. The CDR3 DNA reads TGTGCCAGTAGTAGAACGGGGTGGTCCTACGAGCAGTACTTC. The encoded protein is CASSRTGWSYEQYF.

The J gene is TRBJ2-1, the V gene TRBV6-4, with 13 bases fitting TRBD2. CDR1 MRHNA and CDR2 SNTAGT come from the germline V gene. The CDR3 length is 14 residues. The V gene end was trimmed by 6 bases and the J gene end by 9 bases; junction bases not matched to a gene: 5. CDR3 region: CASRRTSGSSEQFF. As DNA, the CDR3 is TGTGCCAGCAGACGGACTAGCGGGAGCAGTGAGCAGTTCTTC.

The chain is built from TRBV7-9 and TRBJ1-4; D is uncertain. The CDR3 is 15 amino acids. Trimming stripped 0 bases from V and 7 bases from J, with 12 bases between. Looked up from germline, CDR1 is SEHNR and CDR2 is FQNEAQ (reference sequence). The CDR3, as DNA: TGTGCCAGCAGCTTAGCGACATCGTTTGGTGAAAAACTGTTTTTT. This codes for CASSLATSFGEKLFF.

CDR3 protein: CASSFMNTEAFF. The CDR3 DNA follows: TGTGCCAGCAGTTTTATGAACACTGAAGCTTTCTTT. The rearrangement joins TRBV6-1 to TRBJ1-1, with D unclear. V was pared by 5 bases and J by 0 bases, with 4 bases between. Looked up from germline, CDR1 is MNHNS and CDR2 is SASEGT. The length of the CDR3 is 12 residues.

This chain uses TRBV2 with TRBJ2-7, with TRBD1 matching over 9 bases. The junction had 0 bases not matched to a gene; V was cut back by 8 bases and J by 4 bases. The CDR3 is 11 residues long. Germline-derived CDR1 and CDR2 are SNHLY and FYNNEI. Written as DNA, the CDR3 is TGTGCCAGCGGGACAGGGTACGAGCAGTACTTC. Amino acids: CASGTGYEQYF.